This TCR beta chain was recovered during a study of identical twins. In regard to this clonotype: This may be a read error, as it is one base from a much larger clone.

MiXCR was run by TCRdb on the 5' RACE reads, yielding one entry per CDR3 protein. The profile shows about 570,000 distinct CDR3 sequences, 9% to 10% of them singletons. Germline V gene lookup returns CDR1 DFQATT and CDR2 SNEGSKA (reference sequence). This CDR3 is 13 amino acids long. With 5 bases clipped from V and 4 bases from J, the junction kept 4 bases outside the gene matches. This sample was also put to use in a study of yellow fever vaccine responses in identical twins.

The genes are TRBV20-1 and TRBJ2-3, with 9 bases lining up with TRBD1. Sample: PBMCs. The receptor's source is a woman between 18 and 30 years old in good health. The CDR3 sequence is CSARRTGADTQYF. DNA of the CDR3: TGCAGTGCTCGGAGGACAGGGGCAGATACGCAGTATTTT.